This TCR beta chain was sequenced for a study of T cells expressing NK-cell markers. Template switching by 5'RACE with UMIs generated the TCR beta cDNA. TCRdb reprocessed the 5' RACE reads; each CDR3 protein has one entry and no DNA is given. The table gives hundreds of thousands of distinct CDR3 sequences; the top ten clones make up 4% to 5% of it. The CDR3 has 14 residues. Germline V gene lookup returns CDR1 MNHEY and CDR2 SVGAGI. The sequenced material came from blood T cells: a sorted CD56 or NKG2C T cell subset, CD4+ or CD8+ T cells, or bulk PBMC T cells (not recorded which). The chain carries TRBV6-5 and TRBJ1-1. The sequence was collected from a woman between 18 and 75 years old in good health. Here the CDR3 reads CASSSLRANTEAFF.